Following are 24 T cell receptor beta chains from one sample sequenced in a study of cytomegalovirus exposure and HLA in healthy donors. PCR employed 60 Vbeta and 13 Jbeta primers. The protocol was immunoSEQ multiplex PCR, while the TCRdb copy is restricted to in-frame clones and leaves out a portion. The table shows 150,000 to 200,000 clones, with over 70% occurring only once. The sequencing input was PBMCs. Receptors were obtained from a woman aged 45-60 years in good health and CMV-seropositive.

V gene TRBV11-2 combines with J gene TRBJ2-3; the match to TRBD2 covers 8 bases. CDR1 and CDR2 from the germline V gene are SGHAT and FQNNGV. The V and J ends lost 3 bases and 4 bases, in that order; junction bases with no gene match: 9. This CDR3 is 16 amino acids long. As DNA, the CDR3 is TGTGCCAGCAGCTTGACGGGAGGGCCAGCAGCAGATACGCAGTATTTT. Its translation: CASSLTGGPAADTQYF.

The chain recombines TRBV9 with TRBJ2-5; 8 bases align to TRBD2. Germline V gene sequence: CDR1 SGDLS, CDR2 YYNGEE. CDR3 length: 17 amino acids. Trimming took 2 bases from V and 5 from J; bases not matched to a gene: 14. CDR3 in DNA: TGTGCCAGCAGCGTGGGTGTAGCGGGGTCGGGGGCGGAGACCCAGTACTTC. It specifies CASSVGVAGSGAETQYF. The full variable domain, with the rest looked up from reference TRBV9 and TRBJ2-5, is DSGVTQTPKHLITATGQRVTLRCSPRSGDLSVYWYQQSLDQGLQFLIQYYNGEERAKGNILERFSAQQFPDLHSELNLSSLELGDSALYFCASSVGVAGSGAETQYFGPGTRLLVL.

V gene TRBV9 combines with J gene TRBJ1-6; D is undetermined. The CDR3 is 14 amino acids. Trimming removed 4 bases at V and 8 bases at J, with 13 bases between. Germline V lookup: CDR1 SGDLS, CDR2 YYNGEE. DNA for the CDR3: TGTGCCAGCAGCCCTTCGACTGATTATTCACCCCTCCACTTT. Its translation: CASSPSTDYSPLHF.

The V call is TRBV4-2, the J call TRBJ1-5, with TRBD1 identical over 8 bases. Germline lookup yields CDR1 LGHNA and CDR2 YNFKEQ. With 0 bases clipped from V and 0 bases from J, the junction kept 7 bases outside the gene matches. This CDR3 spans 18 amino acids. CDR3 residues: CASSQEKETGVSNQPQHF. The CDR3 DNA is TGTGCCAGCAGCCAAGAAAAGGAGACAGGGGTTAGCAATCAGCCCCAGCATTTT.

In regard to this clone: The sample carries other DNA sequences with the same CDR3. The V call is TRBV5-1, the J call TRBJ2-2; the D gene is possibly TRBD1 (5 bases). V gave up 0 bases and J gave up 3 bases, with 6 bases separating them. The CDR3 extends over 14 amino acids. Germline lookup yields CDR1 SGHRS and CDR2 YFSETQ. The CDR3 protein is CASSLGQYTGELFF. CDR3 DNA: TGCGCCAGCAGCTTGGGACAGTACACCGGGGAGCTGTTTTTT.

This chain connects TRBV4-2 to TRBJ1-2; D is uncertain. Per the germline V gene, CDR1 is LGHNA and CDR2 is YNFKEQ. The CDR3 covers 14 residues. V lost 0 bases and J lost 2, with 7 bases in between. The CDR3 bases are TGTGCCAGCAGCCAAGAAGGCAGGAACTATGGCTACACCTTC. Translated: CASSQEGRNYGYTF.

The CDR3 region is CASSFDRAGEKLFF. The CDR3 DNA sequence: TGTGCCAGCAGCTTCGACAGGGCTGGTGAAAAACTGTTTTTT. The chain couples TRBV11-1 to TRBJ1-4; 7 bases align to TRBD1. Trimming at V came to 3 bases and at J to 7 bases, leaving 5 bases not matched to a gene. CDR3 length: 14 residues. CDR1 and CDR2 from the germline V gene are SGHAT and FQDESV (reference sequence).

The rearrangement links TRBV5-5 to TRBJ2-7, with D maybe TRBD2 (5 bases). Germline-derived CDR1 and CDR2 are SGHKS and YYEKEE (reference sequence). CDR3 length: 14 residues. V was shortened by 5 bases and J by 0 bases, with 12 bases between the two germline ends. For the CDR3, the DNA is TGTGCCAGCAGTTTTGGACTCGACTCCTACGAGCAGTACTTC. Its protein is CASSFGLDSYEQYF.

J is TRBJ2-1 and V is TRBV27, with D maybe TRBD2 (6 bases). There are 15 residues in the CDR3. V dropped 10 bases and J dropped 6 bases, with 22 bases sitting between them. In germline, CDR1 is MNHEY, CDR2 SMNVEV (reference sequence). The CDR3 is CATRAGLVRANEQFF. For the CDR3, the DNA is TGTGCCACCAGGGCGGGGCTAGTGCGGGCCAATGAGCAGTTCTTC.

The rearrangement uses TRBV6-1 and TRBJ2-4, with a tentative D call TRBD1 (6 bases). The germline V gene has CDR1 MNHNS and CDR2 SASEGT. This CDR3 has 16 amino acids. Deletions cut 4 bases from V and 0 bases from J, with 13 bases between. As DNA, the CDR3 is TGTGCCAGCAGTGTAGGGGGAATCCTAGCCAAAAACATTCAGTACTTC. Its translation is CASSVGGILAKNIQYF.

The chain employs TRBV29-1 and TRBJ2-5, with 8 bases that match TRBD2. V gave up 7 bases and J gave up 1 base; unmatched junction bases: 2. The CDR3 is 12 amino acids. Germline V gene lookup returns CDR1 SQVTM and CDR2 ANQGSEA. CDR3 bases: TGCAGCGCCGGGACTAGCCAAGAGACCCAGTACTTC. Its protein product is CSAGTSQETQYF.

This clone was detected only a few times. This chain uses TRBV7-2 with TRBJ2-3, with D tentatively TRBD2 (6 bases). Trimming cost V 6 bases and J 6 bases, with 16 bases left between them. The germline V gene has CDR1 SGHTA and CDR2 FQGNSA. This CDR3 spans 14 amino acids. As DNA, the CDR3 is TGTGCCAGCAGGCTACTAGCAAACTCGGATACGCAGTATTTT. It encodes CASRLLANSDTQYF.

CDR3 DNA: TGTGCCAGCAGCCCGGTCCCTGACAGGGCTGAAGCTTTCTTT. Translated, it gives CASSPVPDRAEAFF. The J gene is TRBJ1-1, the V gene TRBV7-6; TRBD1 matches 7 bases. Germline V gene data show CDR1 as SGHVS and CDR2 as FNYEAQ. V lost 5 bases and J lost 6; bases outside the gene matches: 9. The CDR3 has 14 residues.

The gene calls are TRBV4-3 and TRBJ2-3; D is perhaps TRBD2 (6 bases). The CDR3 contains 12 residues. The germline CDR1 and CDR2 sequences are LGHNA and YSLEER. V lost 0 bases and J 9 bases, leaving 7 bases between the germline ends. The CDR3 here is CASSQDGRTQYF. CDR3 nucleotides: TGCGCCAGCAGCCAAGATGGGAGGACGCAGTATTTT.

V gene TRBV4-3 combines with J gene TRBJ1-2; D call uncertain. The V end lost 1 base, the J end lost 4 bases, and 7 bases lay between the germline ends. The CDR3 is 13 amino acids. From germline, CDR1 is LGHNA and CDR2 YSLEER. The CDR3 sequence: CASSQVTSYGYTF. CDR3 coding DNA: TGCGCCAGCAGCCAAGTGACAAGCTATGGCTACACCTTC.

This clone has more than one count but fewer than ten. The chain links TRBV7-8 to TRBJ2-2; 8 nucleotides align to TRBD2. V was clipped by 5 bases and J by 3 bases; unmatched bases: 8. Germline V gene data show CDR1 as SGHVS and CDR2 as FQNEAQ. The CDR3 consists of 16 residues. The CDR3 DNA is TGTGCCAGCAGCCGCCCGGGGGGGCTCGACACCGGGGAGCTGTTTTTT. Protein product: CASSRPGGLDTGELFF.

The chain joins TRBV7-2 to TRBJ2-1, with D possibly TRBD2 on 7 matching bases. V was pared by 4 bases and J by 7 bases, with 17 bases between. The CDR3 is made up of 15 amino acids. Germline values: CDR1 SGHTA, CDR2 FQGNSA. The CDR3 DNA sequence: TGTGCCAGCAGCTCGACTAGAGGGAGGGGGAATGAGCAGTTCTTC. Translation: CASSSTRGRGNEQFF.

The CDR3 is CASTGGPYNEQFF. CDR3 in DNA: TGTGCCAGCACGGGAGGGCCTTACAATGAGCAGTTCTTC. The chain is built from TRBV2 and TRBJ2-1, with 8 bases fitting TRBD2. Germline V lookup: CDR1 SNHLY, CDR2 FYNNEI. The CDR3 length is 13 residues. The V gene end was trimmed by 7 bases and the J gene end by 4 bases; junction bases not matched to a gene: 3.

The rearrangement uses TRBV4-3 and TRBJ1-4; maybe TRBD1 (6 bases). This CDR3 spans 15 amino acids. Germline assignment: CDR1 LGHNA and CDR2 YSLEER. V lost 5 bases and J 10 bases, leaving 20 bases between the germline ends. The CDR3 sequence: CASSTSAGAEGKLFF. The CDR3 bases are TGCGCCAGCAGCACCTCCGCGGGGGCCGAAGGAAAACTGTTTTTT.

V is TRBV6-5 and J is TRBJ1-2; maybe TRBD1 (6 bases). This CDR3 has 14 residues. V lost 5 bases and J 8 bases, leaving 18 bases between the germline ends. CDR1 and CDR2 (germline): MNHEY, SVGAGI. The CDR3: CASSTPQGREGYTF. CDR3 sequence (DNA): TGTGCCAGCAGTACCCCACAGGGTCGGGAAGGCTACACCTTC.

The V call is TRBV9, the J call TRBJ2-1; 9 bases are shared with TRBD2. J gave up 0 bases and V 3 bases, and 1 base lay outside the gene matches. This CDR3 region has 15 residues. In germline, CDR1 is SGDLS, CDR2 YYNGEE. The CDR3 DNA sequence: TGTGCCAGCAGCGCGCGGGAGGGCTCCTACAATGAGCAGTTCTTC. Its translation is CASSAREGSYNEQFF.

This clone was detected once. The chain has TRBV5-8 and TRBJ1-1, with D possibly TRBD1 on 5 matching bases. The CDR3 totals 14 residues. With 1 base removed from V and 1 base from J, the gap between germline ends came to 8 bases. Germline CDR1 reads SGHTS; CDR2 reads YDEGEE. The CDR3 spells CASSLTGGNTEAFF. Written as DNA, the CDR3 is TGTGCCAGCAGCTTGACCGGGGGGAACACTGAAGCTTTCTTT.

V and J are TRBV18 and TRBJ1-6, with a tentative D call TRBD1 (6 bases). Between the trimmed V and J ends, which lost 3 bases and 6 bases, there was a span of 9 bases. This CDR3 region has 14 residues. Germline CDR1 and CDR2: KGHSH and LQKENI. CDR3 sequence: CASSPDRLNSPLHF. In DNA form, the CDR3 reads TGTGCCAGCTCACCCGACAGGCTTAATTCACCCCTCCACTTT.

This clone was seen once. At one boundary the junction diverges from the germline segment, which might be a read error. The chain is built from TRBV19 and TRBJ2-6; 8 positions agree with TRBD1. The length of the CDR3 is 17 residues. Germline V gene data show CDR1 as LNHDA and CDR2 as SQIVND (reference sequence). The CDR3 DNA is TGTGCCAGTAGAACCGGGACAGGCCGCTCTGGGGCCAACGGCCTGACTTTC. It is translated as CASRTGTGRSGANGLTF. Combining the CDR3 with reference TRBV19 and TRBJ2-6 gives the whole variable domain DGGITQSPKYLFRKEGQNVTLSCEQNLNHDAMYWYRQDPGQGLRLIYYSQIVNDFQKGDIAEGYSVSREKKESFPLTVTSAQKNPTAFYLCASRTGTGRSGANGLTFGAGSRLTVL.